These T cell receptor beta chains were read from a single sample in a study of Tregs in tolerant kidney transplant recipients. Sequencing was performed with immunoSEQ multiplex PCR; in TCRdb, only in-frame clones are kept and a portion is missing. The table has 120,000 or so clones, approximately 90% seen once. The sample was CD4+ T cells from blood. These receptors were taken from a human donor in good health. Both conserved end residues are part of each CDR3.

j_gene	v_gene	CDR3aa
TRBJ2-5	TRBV4-1	CASSQVTSGGKETQYF
TRBJ2-5	TRBV14	CASSQASRTQYF
TRBJ2-2	TRBV19	CASSIFGGLRNTGELFF
TRBJ2-7	TRBV11-2	CASSLVNLSGWFGYEQYF
TRBJ1-2	TRBV6-1	CASTPGYTF
TRBJ2-5	TRBV5-1	CASTGGGRRQETQYF
TRBJ2-1	TRBV7-2	CASSLTSGLGGGEQFF
TRBJ2-1	TRBV27	CASSLWDSSYNEQFF
TRBJ1-5	TRBV5-5	CASSPGQISNQPQHF
TRBJ2-7	TRBV19	CASSSSGGSYEQYF
TRBJ2-1	TRBV5-1	CASSFASGHYNEQFF
TRBJ1-5	TRBV6-5	CASSLIYGQPQHF
TRBJ1-4	TRBV12-5	CASGLVRAGGIEKLFF
TRBJ2-7	TRBV7-9	CASSSRGQGGSTYEQYF
TRBJ2-5	TRBV5-1	CASSSGTGQETQYF
TRBJ1-2	TRBV18	CASSPPGGRRPYYGYTF
TRBJ2-7	TRBV19	CASSIIPAGAYEQYF
TRBJ2-5	TRBV19	CASSIGASQGRETQYF
TRBJ1-4	TRBV9	CASSVDTGANEKLFF
TRBJ1-2	TRBV16	CASSQSGRYGYTF
TRBJ1-2	TRBV5-6	CASSLRQGYGYTF
TRBJ2-3	TRBV19	CASSIDRTSGSTDTQYF
TRBJ1-2	TRBV6-9	CASRVRGADYGYTF
TRBJ2-2	TRBV5-3	CARSLMARDSETGELFF
TRBJ2-2	TRBV7-3	CASSSSGNTGELFF
TRBJ2-3	TRBV5-4	CASSPRLAGNTDTQYF
TRBJ2-5	TRBV18	CASSPVTGGQETQYF
TRBJ2-2	TRBV6-5	CASSSARAGHTGELFF
TRBJ2-7	TRBV20-1	CSAGRGYEQYF
TRBJ2-1	TRBV5-6	CASSSTKGMIRANNEQFF
TRBJ1-1	TRBV6-5	CASSSRVRGRRTEAFF
TRBJ1-3	TRBV6-5	CASSLGLSSGNTIYF
TRBJ2-6	TRBV18	CASAGQANRFSGANVLTF
TRBJ1-1	TRBV7-9	CASSHTEAFF
TRBJ2-5	TRBV5-1	CASSLVPGGPEETQYF
TRBJ1-6	TRBV5-5	CASSLGLAGSGNSPLHF
TRBJ2-3	TRBV11-1	CASSSPGLAGTGDTQYF
TRBJ1-5	TRBV6-1	CASSEVQISNQPQHF
TRBJ2-1	TRBV19	CASRGVGGASYNEQFF
TRBJ2-4	TRBV5-1	CASSLGRQGLAKNIQYF
TRBJ2-7	TRBV6-5	CASSAPAAEQYF
TRBJ2-7	TRBV18	CASCSGGYEQYF
TRBJ1-1	TRBV5-1	CASSLRRVNTEAFF
TRBJ2-4	TRBV7-9	CASSPSALIQYF